This T cell receptor beta chain was retrieved from a study of blood T cell repertoires in COVID-19. The repertoire was sequenced with immunoSEQ multiplex PCR; TCRdb's copy has only in-frame clones and lacks some. The repertoire holds fewer than 300,000 clones, with about 89% as singletons. The V gene's germline CDR1 is SNHLY and CDR2 FYNNEI. The J segment lost 4 bases and the V segment lost 6 bases, leaving 3 bases of the junction unmatched. This CDR3 comprises 12 residues. This chain connects TRBV2 to TRBJ2-7; 7 bases map to TRBD2. The receptor was derived from a man in his forties who had recovered from COVID-19. The sample comprised peripheral blood. The CDR3 sequence is CASSLGGYEQYF. In nucleotides, the CDR3 is TGTGCCAGCAGCCTGGGGGGGTACGAGCAGTACTTC.